Listed below are T cell receptor beta chains from one sample, sequenced in a study of blood T cell repertoires in COVID-19. Sequencing was performed with immunoSEQ multiplex PCR; in TCRdb, only in-frame clones are kept and a portion is missing. The table has 400,000 or so clones, around 87% seen once. Sequencing used peripheral blood. Receptor source: a human donor in a cohort sampled during active COVID-19. CDR3s include the opening cysteine and the closing phenylalanine or tryptophan. D genes are given only for firm matches. Some rows mark clone size as missing; the rest say once, few, many or name a class of expanded clone.

j_call: TRBJ2-5
v_call: TRBV5-1
clone_size: -
d_call: -
cdr3_aa: CASSLDSTETQYF
cdr3_nt: TGCGCCAGCAGCTTGGACAGCACAGAGACCCAGTACTTC

j_call: TRBJ2-2
v_call: TRBV20-1
clone_size: -
d_call: -
cdr3_aa: CSAARSGELFF
cdr3_nt: TGCAGTGCTGCGCGCTCCGGGGAGCTGTTTTTT

j_call: TRBJ1-1
v_call: TRBV19
clone_size: -
d_call: TRBD1
cdr3_aa: CASSIAEQGAGTEAFF
cdr3_nt: TGTGCCAGTAGTATAGCAGAACAGGGGGCTGGAACTGAAGCTTTCTTT

j_call: TRBJ1-3
v_call: TRBV7-9
clone_size: -
d_call: -
cdr3_aa: CASTQWGGGYFAGNTIYF
cdr3_nt: TGTGCCAGCACCCAATGGGGGGGCGGATACTTTGCTGGAAACACCATATATTTT

j_call: TRBJ1-4
v_call: TRBV7-8
clone_size: -
d_call: -
cdr3_aa: CASSLSILNEKLFF
cdr3_nt: TGTGCCAGCAGCTTGAGTATACTTAATGAAAAACTGTTTTTT

j_call: TRBJ1-2
v_call: TRBV28
clone_size: -
d_call: -
cdr3_aa: CASSSPGGGRRSYGYTF
cdr3_nt: TGTGCCAGCAGTTCACCCGGGGGGGGCCGTAGATCATATGGCTACACCTTC

j_call: TRBJ2-1
v_call: TRBV6-5
clone_size: -
d_call: -
cdr3_aa: CASSYSLGDLSNEQFF
cdr3_nt: TGTGCCAGCAGTTACTCCTTAGGGGATCTAAGCAATGAGCAGTTCTTC

j_call: TRBJ2-2
v_call: TRBV6-5
clone_size: -
d_call: TRBD1
cdr3_aa: CASSSTGGSTGELFF
cdr3_nt: TGTGCCAGCAGTTCCACAGGGGGCAGCACCGGGGAGCTGTTTTTT

j_call: TRBJ1-6
v_call: TRBV6-5
clone_size: -
d_call: -
cdr3_aa: CASSYGAGLRNSPLHF
cdr3_nt: TGTGCCAGCAGTTACGGTGCGGGACTTAGAAATTCACCCCTCCACTTT

j_call: TRBJ1-5
v_call: TRBV7-6
clone_size: once
d_call: -
cdr3_aa: CASSFDSSNQPQHF
cdr3_nt: TGTGCCAGCAGCTTTGACAGTAGCAATCAGCCCCAGCATTTT

j_call: TRBJ2-7
v_call: TRBV6-5
clone_size: -
d_call: TRBD1
cdr3_aa: CASSLTDRTYEQYF
cdr3_nt: TGTGCCAGCAGTCTAACGGACAGGACCTACGAGCAGTACTTC

j_call: TRBJ1-1
v_call: TRBV18
clone_size: -
d_call: -
cdr3_aa: CASSFGGPNTEAFF
cdr3_nt: TGTGCCAGCTCCTTCGGGGGGCCGAACACTGAAGCTTTCTTT

j_call: TRBJ2-6
v_call: TRBV13
clone_size: -
d_call: TRBD2
cdr3_aa: CASSLVGGSASGANVLTF
cdr3_nt: TGTGCCAGCAGCTTAGTGGGCGGGAGCGCCTCTGGGGCCAACGTCCTGACTTTC

j_call: TRBJ2-4
v_call: TRBV30
clone_size: -
d_call: TRBD1
cdr3_aa: CALEQGAKNIQYF
cdr3_nt: TGTGCCCTCGAACAGGGGGCCAAAAACATTCAGTACTTC

j_call: TRBJ2-7
v_call: TRBV20-1
clone_size: once
d_call: -
cdr3_aa: CSAKEGYEQYF
cdr3_nt: TGCAGTGCTAAGGAGGGGTACGAGCAGTACTTC

j_call: TRBJ2-4
v_call: TRBV30
clone_size: -
d_call: -
cdr3_aa: CAWSPPGKNIQYF
cdr3_nt: TGTGCCTGGAGTCCCCCAGGCAAAAACATTCAGTACTTC

j_call: TRBJ1-1
v_call: TRBV28
clone_size: -
d_call: -
cdr3_aa: CASTPTGLMGYTEAFF
cdr3_nt: TGTGCCAGCACCCCGACAGGACTTATGGGGTACACTGAAGCTTTCTTT

j_call: TRBJ1-5
v_call: TRBV7-2
clone_size: -
d_call: -
cdr3_aa: CASSLVPGQPQHF
cdr3_nt: TGTGCCAGCAGCTTAGTTCCAGGTCAGCCCCAGCATTTT

j_call: TRBJ1-1
v_call: TRBV6-2/TRBV6-3
clone_size: -
d_call: -
cdr3_aa: CASSYSRAEAFF
cdr3_nt: TGTGCCAGCAGTTACTCGAGGGCTGAAGCTTTCTTT

j_call: TRBJ2-7
v_call: TRBV5-1
clone_size: few
d_call: TRBD2
cdr3_aa: CASSSGTSGWPYEQYF
cdr3_nt: TGCGCCAGCAGCTCCGGGACTAGCGGGTGGCCCTACGAGCAGTACTTC